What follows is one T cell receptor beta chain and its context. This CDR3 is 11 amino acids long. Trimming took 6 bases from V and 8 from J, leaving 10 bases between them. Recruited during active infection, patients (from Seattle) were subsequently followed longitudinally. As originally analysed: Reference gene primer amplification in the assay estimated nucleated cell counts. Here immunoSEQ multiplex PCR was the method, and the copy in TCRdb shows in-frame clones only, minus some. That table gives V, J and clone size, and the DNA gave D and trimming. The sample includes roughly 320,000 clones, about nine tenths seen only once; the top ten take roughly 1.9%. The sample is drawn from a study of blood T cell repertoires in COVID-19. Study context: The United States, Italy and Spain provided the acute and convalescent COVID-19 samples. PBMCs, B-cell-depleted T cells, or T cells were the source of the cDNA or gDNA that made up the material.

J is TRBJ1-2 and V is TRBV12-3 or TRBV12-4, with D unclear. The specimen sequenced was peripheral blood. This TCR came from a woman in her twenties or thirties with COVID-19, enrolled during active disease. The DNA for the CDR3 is TGTGCCAGCAGCGCCACTCGCGGCTACACCTTC. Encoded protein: CASSATRGYTF.